The clone carrying this TCR beta chain was observed a single time. This sample was included in a study of blood T cell repertoires in COVID-19. About the research overall: Acute-phase and convalescent COVID-19 samples originated in the United States, Italy and Spain.

Participants' reported clinical history set cohort assignment. Cohort 3 recovery required two negative PCRs, clearance, or symptom resolution. Per the original methods: Estimation of nucleated cell counts relied on the amplification of reference gene primers. The assay was immunoSEQ multiplex PCR, and TCRdb's table has in-frame clones only and misses some. V, J and clone size reflect that table, while D and trimming were determined from the DNA. This table holds 430,000 or so clones, approximately 90% found once. This clonotype originated in a woman in her thirties or forties who had recovered from COVID-19. Sequencing was done on a sample of PBMCs or T cells enriched from blood (not recorded which).

The CDR3 nucleotides read TGTGCCAGCAGCTTCAGCGGAGCCAAAAACATTCAGTACTTC. Translating it yields CASSFSGAKNIQYF. This chain joins TRBV7-9 and TRBJ2-4; D may be TRBD2 (5 bases). Per the germline V gene, CDR1 is SEHNR and CDR2 is FQNEAQ (reference sequence). The V end lost 3 bases, the J end lost 0 bases, and 6 bases lay between the germline ends. CDR3 length: 14 amino acids.